This T cell receptor (beta chain) was found in a study of identical twins. Overall study findings and caveats: Compared with models, monozygotic twins showed more out-of-frame TCR alpha sharing. The study based its conclusions on cross-sectional statistical analysis and did not follow the same donors.

TCRdb reanalysed the 5' RACE reads using MiXCR and keeps one entry per CDR3 protein. This table holds about 330,000 distinct CDR3 sequences, 9% to 15% found once. On this clonotype: Antigen specificity is unknown.

Trimming cost V 5 bases and J 6 bases, with 28 bases left between them. Germline CDR1 reads SGHVS; CDR2 reads FQNEAQ. This CDR3 comprises 18 residues. The same sample was also used in a study of yellow fever vaccine responses in identical twins.

This chain connects TRBV7-8 to TRBJ1-2; D unclear. The sequence was collected from a woman aged 18-35 years in good health. Sequencing was carried out using CD8+ T cells sorted from blood. CDR3 coding DNA: TGTGCCAGCAGCCAACGGGAGCACGCCATTTTCTCCCCGAATGGCTACACCTTC. Its protein is CASSQREHAIFSPNGYTF.